This T cell receptor (beta chain) was sequenced during a study of OX40 agonist ivuxolimab in advanced cancers. CDR1 and CDR2 from the germline V gene are SGHNT and YYREEE (reference sequence). This CDR3 has 15 residues. The V and J ends lost 4 bases and 0 bases, in that order; junction bases with no gene match: 6. Generated by immunoSEQ multiplex PCR, the TCRdb table keeps only in-frame clones and is missing some. The data contain 70,000 or so clones, over 75% of them singletons. The receptor's source is an adult with an advanced solid tumor such as melanoma, head and neck, liver or kidney cancer. The V and J genes are TRBV5-4 and TRBJ2-5; 7 bases match TRBD2. Material: CD4+ or CD8+ T cells sorted from blood, obtained in a trial of the OX40 agonist ivuxolimab. The CDR3 DNA sequence: TGTGCCAGCAGCGGGGAGGGTCTTGACCAAGAGACCCAGTACTTC. Translation: CASSGEGLDQETQYF. Complete variable domain (other parts from reference TRBV5-4 and TRBJ2-5): ETGVTQSPTHLIKTRGQQVTLRCSSQSGHNTVSWYQQALGQGPQFIFQYYREEENGRGNFPPRFSGLQFPNYSSELNVNALELDDSALYLCASSGEGLDQETQYFGPGTRLLVL.